This passage covers 7 T cell receptor beta chains from one sample sequenced in a study of T cell repertoires in cytomegalovirus infection. TCRdb reprocessed the reads via MiXCR and lists one record per CDR3 protein. The sample records a few hundred thousand distinct CDR3 sequences, roughly a third being singletons. Their antigens remain unidentified. Material: cultured PBMCs, obtained from culture after CMV antigen stimulation. These receptors were collected from a human donor in good health (CMV status not recorded). Some clones in this sample may be carry-over from other donors' samples.

The chain joins TRBV7-6 to TRBJ1-4; 8 bases map to TRBD1. With 7 bases clipped from V and 0 bases from J, the junction kept 10 bases outside the gene matches. Germline CDR1 reads SGHVS; CDR2 reads FNYEAQ. The CDR3 spans 17 residues. Here the CDR3 reads CASIKIGQGATNEKLFF. Written as DNA, the CDR3 is TGTGCCAGCATCAAAATCGGACAGGGTGCAACTAATGAAAAACTGTTTTTT.

This clonotype was counted once. The chain uses TRBV5-1 and TRBJ2-1; 11 bases match TRBD2. The length of the CDR3 is 18 residues. J lost 1 base, V lost 4 bases, and 10 bases had no gene match. Per germline, CDR1 SGHRS and CDR2 YFSETQ. CDR3 sequence: CASSTSGRGVKSYNEQFF. DNA of the CDR3: TGCGCCAGCAGCACTAGCGGGAGAGGTGTCAAATCCTACAATGAGCAGTTCTTC.

The V gene is TRBV25-1, the J gene TRBJ1-4, with D perhaps matching TRBD1 (5 bases). Germline V gives CDR1 MGHDK, CDR2 SYGVNS. CDR3 size: 17 residues. V gave up 7 bases and J gave up 0 bases, with 18 bases separating them. The CDR3 nucleotides are TGTGCCAGCATGGGCCCGACAGTACGTGCAACTAATGAAAAACTGTTTTTT. Translation gives CASMGPTVRATNEKLFF.

At least ten counts were recorded for this clonotype. The chain couples TRBV7-2 to TRBJ1-5, with D unresolved. Germline V lookup: CDR1 SGHTA, CDR2 FQGNSA. V gave up 1 base and J gave up 1 base, with 8 bases separating them. The CDR3 loop spans 15 amino acids. CDR3 DNA: TGTGCCAGCAGCTTAGGGTTCTTGAGCAATCAGCCCCAGCATTTT. This gives the protein CASSLGFLSNQPQHF.

This clonotype showed up many times. The V call is TRBV20-1, the J call TRBJ2-3; the match to TRBD2 covers 8 bases. The CDR3 has 14 residues. Germline assignment: CDR1 DFQATT and CDR2 SNEGSKA (reference sequence). V was pared by 5 bases and J by 5 bases, with 9 bases of the junction left unmatched. In nucleotides, the CDR3 is TGCAGTGCTCCCCGGGAGGGGCAGGGAGATACGCAGTATTTT. Amino acid sequence: CSAPREGQGDTQYF.

This clonotype was detected a few times. This chain connects TRBV5-8 to TRBJ2-2; 7 bases match TRBD1. Unmatched junction bases numbered 11, after V lost 1 base and J lost 5 bases. CDR1 and CDR2 from the germline V gene are SGHTS and YDEGEE. This CDR3 spans 17 amino acids. The CDR3 bases are TGTGCCAGCAGCTTGTACCCCAGGACAGGAGGTACCGGGGAGCTGTTTTTT. Amino acid sequence: CASSLYPRTGGTGELFF.

This clonotype was recorded a few times. The chain has TRBV7-2 and TRBJ2-5; 10 nucleotides align to TRBD1. The CDR3 length is 15 residues. V shed 5 bases and J 5 bases; nucleotides not matched to a gene: 8. Per germline, CDR1 SGHTA and CDR2 FQGNSA. The CDR3 here is CASSAWTGGAETQYF. The CDR3 coding sequence is TGTGCCAGCAGCGCGTGGACAGGGGGTGCTGAGACCCAGTACTTC.